A single sample is the source of the 30 T cell receptor beta chains below, sequenced in a study of cytotoxic CD8 clonotypes in ibrutinib-treated CLL. Profiled with immunoSEQ multiplex PCR; TCRdb holds only in-frame clones, not every one. Among about 49,000 clones, about half were seen once, and the ten largest hold about 33%. The sequencing here drew on PBMCs, taken after 12 months of ibrutinib treatment. The source is a human donor with chronic lymphocytic leukemia.

A few counts support this clone. The V call is TRBV9, the J call TRBJ1-3; D uncertain. CDR1 and CDR2 (germline): SGDLS, YYNGEE. CDR3 length equals 12 residues. V was cut by 0 bases and J by 16 bases, with 14 bases left in between. The CDR3 protein is CASSVDGLRIYF. As DNA, the CDR3 is TGTGCCAGCAGCGTAGATGGACTACGCATCTATTTT.

The rearrangement uses TRBV19 and TRBJ1-1; a weak D match, TRBD1 (5 bases). There are 15 residues in the CDR3. From germline, CDR1 is LNHDA and CDR2 SQIVND (reference sequence). The V gene lost 5 bases and the J gene lost 2 bases, with 15 bases spanning the gap. CDR3 sequence: CASSPPGRENTEAFF. For the CDR3, the DNA is TGTGCCAGTAGTCCCCCGGGCAGGGAAAACACTGAAGCTTTCTTT.

The gene calls are TRBV28 and TRBJ1-1; maybe TRBD1 (5 bases). The CDR3 is 14 residues long. The V gene lost 4 bases and the J gene lost 4 bases, with 13 bases spanning the gap. CDR1 and CDR2 from the germline V gene are MDHEN and SYDVKM. The CDR3 coding sequence is TGTGCCAGCAGTTCAGGGTCAGCTGTCACTGAAGCTTTCTTT. This translates into CASSSGSAVTEAFF.

To note about this clone: This sample includes further DNA sequences coding for the same CDR3. The chain is built from TRBV5-1 and TRBJ1-1; TRBD1 is a possible D gene (5 bases). The V gene lost 4 bases and the J gene lost 1 base, with 8 bases spanning the gap. Germline CDR1 reads SGHRS; CDR2 reads YFSETQ. This CDR3 is built from 13 residues. CDR3 loop: CASSVTANTEAFF. The DNA for the CDR3 is TGCGCCAGCAGCGTGACAGCGAACACTGAAGCTTTCTTT.

CDR3 sequence: CASSGQDSFRSEQYF. The DNA of the CDR3 is TGTGCCAGCAGCGGACAGGATTCATTCCGTAGCGAGCAGTACTTC. The chain employs TRBV9 and TRBJ2-7, with D possibly TRBD1 on 6 matching bases. Germline V gene lookup returns CDR1 SGDLS and CDR2 YYNGEE. The CDR3 covers 15 residues. Trimming left V 3 bases short and J 6 bases short, with 19 bases between.

The J gene is TRBJ2-7, the V gene TRBV5-8; TRBD1 is a possible D gene (5 bases). The CDR3 totals 14 residues. Trimming left V 1 base short and J 0 bases short, with 8 bases between. Per the germline V gene, CDR1 is SGHTS and CDR2 is YDEGEE. The CDR3 nucleotides read TGTGCCAGCAGCTTGACAGGCTTCTCCTACGAGCAGTACTTC. It translates to CASSLTGFSYEQYF.

In its sample, this clone was seen many times. The rearrangement joins TRBV5-5 to TRBJ1-1; no reliable D call. This CDR3 is built from 12 residues. Trimming removed 3 bases at V and 3 bases at J, with 6 bases between. The V gene's germline CDR1 is SGHKS and CDR2 YYEKEE (reference sequence). The CDR3 loop reads CASSSHDTEAFF. In DNA, the CDR3 is TGTGCCAGCAGCTCCCATGACACTGAAGCTTTCTTT.

This clone came up a few times. This chain links TRBV5-1 with TRBJ2-1, with 9 positions matching TRBD2. Germline CDR1 is SGHRS and CDR2 is YFSETQ. V trimming: 2 bases; J trimming: 0 bases; junction bases outside the gene matches: 9. This CDR3 has 18 amino acids. The CDR3 region has the DNA TGCGCCAGCAGCTTTAGCGGGAGTAGTTTAGGCTCCTACAATGAGCAGTTCTTC. Encoded protein: CASSFSGSSLGSYNEQFF. Looking up the rest from reference TRBV5-1 and TRBJ2-1 gives the full variable domain: KAGVTQTPRYLIKTRGQQVTLSCSPISGHRSVSWYQQTPGQGLQFLFEYFSETQRNKGNFPGRFSGRQFSNSRSEMNVSTLELGDSALYLCASSFSGSSLGSYNEQFFGPGTRLTVL.

As regards this clone: The junction differs from germline at one of its ends, possibly a read error. The chain carries TRBV4-1 and TRBJ2-1; either TRBD1 or TRBD2 may supply D (5 bases each). The CDR3 loop spans 15 amino acids. Germline V gives CDR1 MGHRA, CDR2 YSYEKL. CDR3 nucleotides: TGCGCCAGCAGACAAGAGGGACGCCTTAGGCATGAGCAGTTCTTC. Translating gives CASRQEGRLRHEQFF.

This clone was recorded a few times. The gene calls are TRBV5-4 and TRBJ2-5, with 8 bases identical to TRBD1. This CDR3 contains 15 residues. Germline loops: CDR1 SGHNT, CDR2 YYREEE (reference sequence). Trimming cost V 2 bases and J 3 bases; bases outside gene matches: 6. The CDR3 region is CASSLGQGRKETQYF. The CDR3 DNA reads TGTGCCAGCAGCTTAGGACAGGGACGGAAAGAGACCCAGTACTTC.

This rearrangement joins TRBV5-8 to TRBJ2-7, with D possibly being TRBD1 (6 bases). The CDR3 has 15 amino acids. V gave up 0 bases and J gave up 2 bases, with 12 bases separating them. The germline gives CDR1 SGHTS, CDR2 YDEGEE. CDR3 in amino acids: CASSLVGDKTYEQYF. The CDR3 region has the DNA TGTGCCAGCAGCTTGGTAGGGGACAAGACCTACGAGCAGTACTTC.

This clone occurred once. This rearrangement joins TRBV20-1 to TRBJ2-7, with 8 bases that match TRBD1. The CDR3 is 11 amino acids. CDR1 is DFQATT, CDR2 SNEGSKA, per germline (reference sequence). CDR3 residues: CNPDRVAEQYF. As DNA, the CDR3 is TGCAACCCGGACAGGGTGGCCGAGCAGTACTTC.

Only one count was recorded for this clone. The rearrangement uses TRBV2 and TRBJ2-7; D is perhaps TRBD2 (5 bases). Trimming removed 3 bases from V and 2 bases from J, with 14 bases in between. The CDR3 extends over 15 amino acids. The germline gives CDR1 SNHLY, CDR2 FYNNEI. CDR3 nucleotides: TGTGCCAGCAGTGATTCTTCCAGCGGACCCTACGAGCAGTACTTC. Translation gives CASSDSSSGPYEQYF.

The chain carries TRBV6-1 and TRBJ2-3; D is perhaps TRBD2 (5 bases). CDR1 is MNHNS, CDR2 SASEGT, per germline. V was cut by 10 bases and J by 3 bases, with 14 bases left in between. The CDR3 is 13 amino acids. DNA for the CDR3: TGTGCCACGGGTGTAGAGGGAACAGATACGCAGTATTTT. It encodes CATGVEGTDTQYF.

The chain carries TRBV15 and TRBJ2-7; weak D call: TRBD2 (5 bases). The CDR3 loop spans 17 amino acids. Germline V gives CDR1 LNHNV, CDR2 YYDKDF (reference sequence). Trimming took off 0 bases at V and 4 bases at J, with 19 bases between the two ends. This chain's CDR3 is CATSRDLTLANSYEQYF. The CDR3 DNA follows: TGTGCCACCAGCAGAGATCTGACGCTAGCAAATAGTTACGAGCAGTACTTC. The full variable domain, in which reference TRBV15 and TRBJ2-7 provide the parts outside the CDR3, is DAMVIQNPRYQVTQFGKPVTLSCSQTLNHNVMYWYQQKSSQAPKLLFHYYDKDFNNEADTPDNFQSRRPNTSFCFLDIRSPGLGDTAMYLCATSRDLTLANSYEQYFGPGTRLTVT.

In its sample, this clone was seen a few times. At one end the junction does not follow the germline gene, possibly because of a read error. The rearrangement joins TRBV6-6 to TRBJ2-1; tentatively, D is TRBD2 (6 bases). Germline assignment: CDR1 MNHNY and CDR2 SVGAGI (reference sequence). The CDR3 consists of 12 residues. CDR3 DNA: TGTGCCAGCAGCCAGCGCGGGGACTTCGAAATCTTC. Protein product: CASSQRGDFEIF.

This clone was recorded a few times. The chain carries TRBV15 and TRBJ1-4, with D perhaps TRBD1 (5 bases). The CDR3 loop spans 15 amino acids. The V end lost 0 bases, the J end lost 8 bases, and 13 bases lay between the germline ends. The germline V gene encodes CDR1 LNHNV and CDR2 YYDKDF (reference sequence). CDR3 in DNA: TGTGCCACCAGCAGAGATAAGGGGTTTGGGGAAAAACTGTTTTTT. This translates into CATSRDKGFGEKLFF. The full variable domain, with the rest looked up from reference TRBV15 and TRBJ1-4, is DAMVIQNPRYQVTQFGKPVTLSCSQTLNHNVMYWYQQKSSQAPKLLFHYYDKDFNNEADTPDNFQSRRPNTSFCFLDIRSPGLGDTAMYLCATSRDKGFGEKLFFGSGTQLSVL.

The J gene is TRBJ1-2, the V gene TRBV6-1; D is perhaps TRBD1 (6 bases). This CDR3 spans 10 amino acids. Germline lookup yields CDR1 MNHNS and CDR2 SASEGT. Trimming left V 8 bases short and J 5 bases short, with 6 bases between. The CDR3 here is CASGQYGYTF. The DNA of the CDR3 is TGTGCCAGCGGACAGTATGGCTACACCTTC.

The rearrangement links TRBV6-6 to TRBJ1-6, with D perhaps TRBD1 (6 bases). Trimming took off 6 bases at V and 2 bases at J, with 11 bases between the two ends. The CDR3 length is 15 residues. In germline, CDR1 is MNHNY, CDR2 SVGAGI (reference sequence). CDR3: CASREGGAYNSPLHF. CDR3 bases: TGTGCCAGCAGGGAAGGGGGGGCCTATAATTCACCCCTCCACTTT.

This clone was seen repeatedly, ten times or more. The rearrangement links TRBV5-4 to TRBJ2-1, with TRBD1 identical over 10 bases. V dropped 4 bases and J dropped 9; count of bases not matched to a gene: 10. This CDR3 comprises 15 residues. Germline assignment: CDR1 SGHNT and CDR2 YYREEE (reference sequence). The CDR3 here is CASSLGGTGDAEQFF. CDR3 nucleotides: TGTGCCAGCAGCCTGGGGGGGACAGGGGATGCTGAGCAGTTCTTC.

Here the CDR3 reads CASSPKTGDTGELFF. The CDR3 bases are TGTGCCAGCAGTCCTAAGACGGGAGACACCGGGGAGCTGTTTTTT. V is TRBV2 and J is TRBJ2-2; D is possibly TRBD2 (6 bases). Germline loops: CDR1 SNHLY, CDR2 FYNNEI. Trimming removed 5 bases at V and 3 bases at J, with 13 bases between. The CDR3 consists of 15 residues.

This clone has a count of ten or more. V gene TRBV6-1 combines with J gene TRBJ2-5; D unclear. Trimming cost V 4 bases and J 2 bases, with 8 bases left between them. In germline, CDR1 is MNHNS, CDR2 SASEGT. CDR3 length: 13 amino acids. The chain's CDR3 is CASSGTAQETQYF. CDR3 DNA sequence: TGTGCCAGCAGTGGGACCGCTCAAGAGACCCAGTACTTC.

This clone was counted only a few times. The V and J genes are TRBV28 and TRBJ2-1; a possible D gene is TRBD1 (5 bases). Germline loops: CDR1 MDHEN, CDR2 SYDVKM. Trimming cost V 6 bases and J 6 bases, with 12 bases left between them. The CDR3 contains 13 residues. The chain's CDR3 is CASRNQGSNEQFF. CDR3 DNA sequence: TGTGCCAGCAGGAACCAGGGTTCCAATGAGCAGTTCTTC.

This clone was detected many times. This chain joins TRBV6-1 and TRBJ1-2; D gene ambiguous. With 5 bases removed from V and 7 bases from J, the gap between germline ends came to 20 bases. The germline gives CDR1 MNHNS, CDR2 SASEGT. This CDR3 has 15 residues. The CDR3 spells CASSPERSWARGYTF. CDR3 nucleotide sequence: TGTGCCAGCAGTCCCGAACGTTCTTGGGCGCGTGGCTACACCTTC.

This clone has a single count. V and J are TRBV7-3 and TRBJ2-1, with 9 bases identical to TRBD2. The trim removed 2 bases at V and 5 bases at J, leaving 13 bases unmatched. The CDR3 spans 18 residues. Germline CDR1 and CDR2: SGHTA and FQGTGA. This CDR3 is CASSLPGASGNPHNEQFF. Here the CDR3 DNA reads TGTGCCAGCAGCTTACCTGGTGCTAGCGGGAATCCCCACAATGAGCAGTTCTTC. Full variable domain (outside the CDR3, taken from reference TRBV7-3 and TRBJ2-1): GAGVSQTPSNKVTEKGKYVELRCDPISGHTALYWYRQSLGQGPEFLIYFQGTGAADDSGLPNDRFFAVRPEGSVSTLKIQRTERGDSAVYLCASSLPGASGNPHNEQFFGPGTRLTVL.

This clone was seen once. The chain uses TRBV7-2 and TRBJ1-1; D is unresolved. The V end was cut by 1 base, the J end by 4 bases, with 16 bases between. The germline CDR1 and CDR2 sequences are SGHTA and FQGNSA. The CDR3 is 16 amino acids. CDR3 residues: CASSLGFVQAGTEAFF. DNA of the CDR3: TGTGCCAGCAGCTTAGGTTTTGTCCAGGCCGGCACTGAAGCTTTCTTT. The whole variable domain, remainder taken from reference TRBV7-2 and TRBJ1-1, is GAGVSQSPSNKVTEKGKDVELRCDPISGHTALYWYRQSLGQGLEFLIYFQGNSAPDKSGLPSDRFSAERTGGSVSTLTIQRTQQEDSAVYLCASSLGFVQAGTEAFFGQGTRLTVV.

This chain joins TRBV20-1 and TRBJ2-7, with 7 bases that match TRBD1. The CDR3 is 11 residues long. The germline V gene encodes CDR1 DFQATT and CDR2 SNEGSKA (reference sequence). Germline trimming cut 6 bases from V and 6 bases from J; bases unmatched to any gene: 5. The CDR3 region is CSAPQGTEQYF. Here the CDR3 DNA reads TGCAGTGCCCCACAGGGGACCGAGCAGTACTTC.

For the CDR3, the DNA is TGTGCCAGCTCACCCCTTCGACAGGGGGCAAACACCGGGGAGCTGTTTTTT. This codes for CASSPLRQGANTGELFF. The chain links TRBV18 to TRBJ2-2; TRBD1 aligns across 10 bases. The CDR3 is 17 residues long. Germline CDR1 reads KGHSH; CDR2 reads LQKENI. Trimming at V came to 3 bases and at J to 2 bases, leaving 6 bases not matched to a gene.

This rearrangement joins TRBV5-6 to TRBJ1-4, with D hard to call. The CDR3 contains 14 residues. The germline V gene encodes CDR1 SGHDT and CDR2 YYEEEE. Trimming took off 5 bases at V and 0 bases at J, with 8 bases between the two ends. CDR3 sequence: CASSRSATNEKLFF. CDR3 nucleotides: TGTGCCAGCAGTCGGAGTGCAACTAATGAAAAACTGTTTTTT.

The chain is built from TRBV28 and TRBJ1-3, with no clear D. From germline, CDR1 is MDHEN and CDR2 SYDVKM. The V end was cut by 6 bases, the J end by 2 bases, with 8 bases between. This CDR3 region has 13 residues. The CDR3: CASRDTTGNTIYF. The DNA for the CDR3 is TGTGCCAGCAGGGATACAACTGGAAACACCATATATTTT.